Sequencing of this T cell receptor beta chain was carried out in a study of identical twins. TCRdb reprocessed the 5' RACE reads with MiXCR, giving one entry per CDR3 protein. Of about 690,000 distinct CDR3 sequences listed, less than 25% are singletons. This clonotype was counted ten times or more. From germline, CDR1 is SGHDT and CDR2 YYEEEE. CDR3 size: 16 residues. Trimming at V came to 4 bases and at J to 4 bases, leaving 6 bases not matched to a gene. The same specimen was also included in a second study, on T cells expressing NK-cell markers.

The sequence was obtained from a woman aged 18 to 35 in good health. This sequence joins TRBV5-6 and TRBJ2-1; 12 nucleotides align to TRBD2. Sequenced: PBMCs. CDR3 region: CASSRTSGAAYNEQFF. For the CDR3, the DNA is TGTGCCAGCAGCCGGACTAGCGGGGCTGCATACAATGAGCAGTTCTTC.